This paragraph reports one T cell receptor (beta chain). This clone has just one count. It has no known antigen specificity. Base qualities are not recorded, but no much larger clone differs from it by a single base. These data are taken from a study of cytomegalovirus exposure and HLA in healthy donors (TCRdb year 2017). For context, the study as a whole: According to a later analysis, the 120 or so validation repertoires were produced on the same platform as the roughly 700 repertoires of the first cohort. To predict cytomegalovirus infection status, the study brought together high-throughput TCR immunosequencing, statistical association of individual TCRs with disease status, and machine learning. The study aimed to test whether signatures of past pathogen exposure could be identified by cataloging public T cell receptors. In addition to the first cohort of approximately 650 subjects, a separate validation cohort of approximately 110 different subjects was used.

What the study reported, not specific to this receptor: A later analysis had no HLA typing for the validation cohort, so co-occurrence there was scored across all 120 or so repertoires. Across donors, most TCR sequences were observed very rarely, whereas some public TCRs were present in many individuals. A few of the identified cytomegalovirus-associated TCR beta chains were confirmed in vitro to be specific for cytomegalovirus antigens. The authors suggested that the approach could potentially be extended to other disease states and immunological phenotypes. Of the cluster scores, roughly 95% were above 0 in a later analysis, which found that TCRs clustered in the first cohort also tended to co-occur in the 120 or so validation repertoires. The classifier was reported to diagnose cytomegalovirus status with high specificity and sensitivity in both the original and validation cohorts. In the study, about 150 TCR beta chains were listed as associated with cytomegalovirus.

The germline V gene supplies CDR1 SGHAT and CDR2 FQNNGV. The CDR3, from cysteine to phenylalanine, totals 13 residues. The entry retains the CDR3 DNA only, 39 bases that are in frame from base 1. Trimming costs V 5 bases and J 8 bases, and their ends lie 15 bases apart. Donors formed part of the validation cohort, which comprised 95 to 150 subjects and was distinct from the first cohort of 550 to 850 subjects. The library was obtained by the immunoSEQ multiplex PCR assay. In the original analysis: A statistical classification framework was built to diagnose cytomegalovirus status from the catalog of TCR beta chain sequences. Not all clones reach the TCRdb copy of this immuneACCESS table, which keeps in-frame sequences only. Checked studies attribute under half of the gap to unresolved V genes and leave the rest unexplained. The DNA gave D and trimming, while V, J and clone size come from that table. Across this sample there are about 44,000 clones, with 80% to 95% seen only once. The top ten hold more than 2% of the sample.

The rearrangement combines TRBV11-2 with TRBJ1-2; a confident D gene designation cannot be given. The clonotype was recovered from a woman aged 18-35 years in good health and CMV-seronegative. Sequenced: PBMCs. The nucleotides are TGTGCCAGCAGCCCTCAGGAGGTCGCGGGCTACACCTTC. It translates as CASSPQEVAGYTF.